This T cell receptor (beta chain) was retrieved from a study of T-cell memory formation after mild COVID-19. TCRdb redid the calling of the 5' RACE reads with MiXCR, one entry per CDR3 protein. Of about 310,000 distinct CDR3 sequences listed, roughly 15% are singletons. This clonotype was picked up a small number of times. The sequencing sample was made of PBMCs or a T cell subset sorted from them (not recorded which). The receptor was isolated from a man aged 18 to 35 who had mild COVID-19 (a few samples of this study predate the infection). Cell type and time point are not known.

The CDR3 sequence: CSARDLLRPNTEAFF. The CDR3 bases are TGCAGTGCTAGAGATCTGCTACGGCCGAACACTGAAGCTTTCTTT. The V and J genes are TRBV20-1 and TRBJ1-1; D remains ambiguous. From germline, CDR1 is DFQATT and CDR2 SNEGSKA (reference sequence). The length of the CDR3 is 15 residues. Trimming left V 0 bases short and J 1 base short, with 12 bases between.